One sample yielded the 28 T cell receptor beta chains listed below, sequenced in a study of identical twins (TCRdb year 2016). The library was built by means of 5' RACE. The sequencer was an Illumina HiSeq 2000. TCRdb itself trimmed the public reads at Q25 with fastp, ran MiXCR and retained productive beta chains. One record per CDR3 amino acid sequence lists the most common genes and DNA. Across this sample there are 400,000 to 550,000 distinct CDR3 sequences, with 13% to 15% seen only once. Approximately 0.9% of the sample is taken by the ten largest. These data are also associated with another study on yellow fever vaccine responses in identical twins.

Sequencing was performed on CD4+ T cells sorted from blood. The receptors were gathered from a woman aged 18-29 years in good health.

This clonotype showed up just a few times. The genes are TRBV29-1 and TRBJ2-5; D uncertain. The CDR3 is 14 amino acids. V dropped 5 bases and J dropped 2 bases, with 15 bases sitting between them. Germline V lookup: CDR1 SQVTM, CDR2 ANQGSEA. CDR3 nucleotide sequence: TGCAGCGTTCTCTCCTGGGCGACTCAAGAGACCCAGTACTTC. It is translated as CSVLSWATQETQYF.

This chain links TRBV7-9 with TRBJ2-7; D is possibly TRBD1 or TRBD2 (5 bases each). The germline CDR1 and CDR2 sequences are SEHNR and FQNEAQ (reference sequence). The V gene lost 10 bases and the J gene lost 6 bases, with 13 bases spanning the gap. The CDR3 has 11 amino acids. As DNA, the CDR3 is TGTGCCATCCAGATGGGGGTCGAGCAGTACTTC. Protein sequence: CAIQMGVEQYF.

This clonotype was seen only a few times. The chain employs TRBV29-1 and TRBJ2-5; 9 nucleotides align to TRBD2. Germline V CDR1 and CDR2: SQVTM, ANQGSEA. V gave up 7 bases and J gave up 0 bases; unmatched junction bases: 3. The CDR3 is made up of 13 amino acids. CDR3 in amino acids: CSGPSGDQETQYF. CDR3 DNA: TGCAGCGGCCCTAGCGGGGACCAAGAGACCCAGTACTTC. The whole variable domain, remainder taken from reference TRBV29-1 and TRBJ2-5, is SAVISQKPSRDICQRGTSLTIQCQVDSQVTMMFWYRQQPGQSLTLIATANQGSEATYESGFVIDKFPISRPNLTFSTLTVSNMSPEDSSIYLCSGPSGDQETQYFGPGTRLLVL.

The V and J genes are TRBV5-6 and TRBJ2-1, with D perhaps given as TRBD1 or TRBD2 (5 bases each). V dropped 9 bases and J dropped 0 bases, with 16 bases sitting between them. Germline loops: CDR1 SGHDT, CDR2 YYEEEE. The CDR3 is 15 amino acids. CDR3 DNA: TGTGCCATGAGCTCGGGGCTCCTCTCCTACAATGAGCAGTTCTTC. It encodes CAMSSGLLSYNEQFF.

This rearrangement joins TRBV5-1 to TRBJ2-3, with no clear D. Germline CDR1 is SGHRS and CDR2 is YFSETQ. The CDR3 is 14 amino acids. V was trimmed by 5 bases and J by 1 base, leaving 11 bases between them. CDR3 in amino acids: CASRNDWRTDTQYF. In DNA form, the CDR3 reads TGCGCCAGCAGGAATGACTGGCGCACAGATACGCAGTATTTT.

The genes are TRBV7-9 and TRBJ2-1; TRBD1 aligns across 7 bases. J was trimmed by 6 bases and V by 7 bases; bases with no gene match: 12. Germline V gene sequence: CDR1 SEHNR, CDR2 FQNEAQ (reference sequence). The CDR3 is 15 residues long. CDR3: CASTTLRDSSNEQFF. The CDR3 DNA is TGTGCCAGCACTACACTCCGGGACAGCAGCAATGAGCAGTTCTTC.

This clonotype was seen a few times. The V and J genes are TRBV12-3 or TRBV12-4 and TRBJ2-7; 8 bases fit TRBD2. V lost 6 bases to trimming and J lost 5 bases; unmatched junction nucleotides: 6. CDR3 length: 13 amino acids. CDR3 DNA sequence: TGTGCCAGCAGATACAGCGGGGGACACGAGCAGTACTTC. Translated: CASRYSGGHEQYF.

The chain has TRBV6-2 or TRBV6-3 and TRBJ2-3, with D unclear. V was clipped by 5 bases and J by 6 bases, with 12 bases between them. The V gene's germline CDR1 is MNHEY and CDR2 SVGEGT. The CDR3 is 13 amino acids. The CDR3 spells CASSHPDHDTQYF. In DNA, the CDR3 is TGTGCCAGCAGTCACCCCGATCATGATACGCAGTATTTT.

This clonotype was seen a few times. This sequence joins TRBV7-6 and TRBJ2-2, with TRBD1 as a possible D gene (5 bases). Trimming removed 2 bases from V and 6 bases from J, with 13 bases in between. Germline loops: CDR1 SGHVS, CDR2 FNYEAQ. The CDR3 has 15 amino acids. CDR3 DNA sequence: TGTGCCAGCAGCTTATTCACAGGCTCCGCCGGGGAGCTGTTTTTT. It is translated as CASSLFTGSAGELFF.

In this sample, this clonotype turned up a few times. The V and J genes are TRBV6-5 and TRBJ2-7; D is ambiguous. V lost 2 bases, J lost 4 bases, and 9 bases lay in between. Looked up from germline, CDR1 is MNHEY and CDR2 is SVGAGI. The CDR3 has 13 residues. The CDR3 spells CASSYTSGYEQYF. In nucleotides, the CDR3 is TGTGCCAGCAGTTACACTTCCGGGTACGAGCAGTACTTC.

This clonotype occurred many times. This rearrangement joins TRBV7-2 to TRBJ1-5, with TRBD1 matching 8 bases. With V trimmed by 5 bases and J by 8 bases, 5 bases remained unmatched. Germline CDR1 is SGHTA and CDR2 is FQGNSA. This CDR3 region has 13 residues. The CDR3 protein is CASSLRGREPQHF. CDR3 DNA sequence: TGTGCCAGCAGCCTCAGGGGGCGTGAGCCCCAGCATTTT.

V usage is TRBV25-1 and J usage is TRBJ2-7; 10 bases are a match to TRBD2. The CDR3 runs 15 residues. Germline V CDR1 and CDR2: MGHDK, SYGVNS. The V segment lost 8 bases and the J segment 7 bases; nucleotides outside the gene matches: 14. The CDR3 DNA reads TGTGCCAGCCGCGCTCCGGGACTAGCGCGAGAGGAGCAGTACTTC. Protein: CASRAPGLAREEQYF.

The chain is built from TRBV20-1 and TRBJ1-2; 7 positions agree with TRBD1. Trimming took 0 bases from V and 6 from J; bases not matched to a gene: 7. Germline lookup yields CDR1 DFQATT and CDR2 SNEGSKA (reference sequence). The CDR3 has 14 residues. This CDR3 is CSARETGQFHGYTF. The CDR3 region has the DNA TGCAGTGCTAGAGAGACGGGACAGTTCCATGGCTACACCTTC.

The chain combines TRBV28 with TRBJ2-7; TRBD1 agrees at 9 bases. Germline CDR1 is MDHEN and CDR2 is SYDVKM. Germline trimming cut 7 bases from V and 4 bases from J; bases unmatched to any gene: 8. CDR3 length equals 14 residues. The CDR3 region has the DNA TGTGCCAGCACCTCGGGACAGGGTATGTACGAGCAGTACTTC. Protein sequence: CASTSGQGMYEQYF.

V and J are TRBV5-4 and TRBJ2-7; 9 nucleotides agree with TRBD2. Trimming took 4 bases from V and 0 from J; bases not matched to a gene: 5. The CDR3 extends over 15 amino acids. In germline, CDR1 is SGHNT, CDR2 YYREEE (reference sequence). The DNA for the CDR3 is TGTGCCAGCAGCAAAGCGGGAGGCCCCTCCTACGAGCAGTACTTC. Its protein product is CASSKAGGPSYEQYF.

There are a few counts of this clonotype. The rearrangement joins TRBV2 to TRBJ2-1; 12 bases agree with TRBD2. Germline-derived CDR1 and CDR2 are SNHLY and FYNNEI. This CDR3 spans 17 amino acids. Trimming removed 6 bases from V and 0 bases from J; junction bases left unmatched: 6. The CDR3 is CASRRTSGASSYNEQFF. DNA of the CDR3: TGTGCCAGCAGAAGGACTAGCGGGGCTAGCTCCTACAATGAGCAGTTCTTC.

This clonotype was seen many times. The chain links TRBV20-1 to TRBJ2-1, with 9 bases matching TRBD2. There are 16 residues in the CDR3. Trimming cost V 3 bases and J 7 bases; bases outside gene matches: 13. Looked up from germline, CDR1 is DFQATT and CDR2 is SNEGSKA (reference sequence). CDR3 sequence (DNA): TGCAGTGCTAGTGACCCGGGACTAGCATTAGCGAATGAGCAGTTCTTC. It yields the protein CSASDPGLALANEQFF.

This clonotype was detected only a few times. The J gene is TRBJ2-1, the V gene TRBV12-3 or TRBV12-4; 7 bases align to TRBD2. V was pared by 2 bases and J by 7 bases, with 5 bases of the junction left unmatched. CDR3 size: 14 residues. The CDR3 DNA sequence: TGTGCCAGCAGTTTAAGCGGGATGGGGAATGAGCAGTTCTTC. As protein: CASSLSGMGNEQFF.

The chain uses TRBV29-1 and TRBJ1-4; D not resolved. V shed 7 bases and J shed 7 bases, with 19 bases lying between them. The CDR3 consists of 14 residues. Per germline, CDR1 SQVTM and CDR2 ANQGSEA. For the CDR3, the DNA is TGCAGCGGATCTTTGGCTGGGGTGGGTGAAAAACTGTTTTTT. Translated: CSGSLAGVGEKLFF.

This clonotype has a count of ten or more. The chain's CDR3 is CASSFRAETQYF. The DNA of the CDR3 is TGCGCCAGCAGCTTCAGGGCAGAGACCCAGTACTTC. The chain has TRBV5-1 and TRBJ2-5; D possibly corresponds to TRBD1 (5 bases). Trimming pared 2 bases from V and 4 bases from J, leaving 6 bases between. The CDR3 is made up of 12 amino acids. The germline V gene has CDR1 SGHRS and CDR2 YFSETQ.

This clonotype showed up just a few times. The chain recombines TRBV12-3 or TRBV12-4 with TRBJ2-1; 11 nucleotides align to TRBD2. This CDR3 spans 18 amino acids. Trimming at V came to 8 bases and at J to 2 bases, leaving 14 bases not matched to a gene. CDR3 sequence: CASCSLAGGLVTYNEQFF. In DNA, the CDR3 is TGTGCCAGCTGTTCCTTAGCGGGAGGGCTTGTCACCTACAATGAGCAGTTCTTC.

This clonotype has at least ten counts. The CDR3 DNA sequence: TGTGCCAGCTCACCAAGATTGGACGGATACACAGATACGCAGTATTTT. Translated, it gives CASSPRLDGYTDTQYF. V and J are TRBV18 and TRBJ2-3; D is uncertain. Trimming cost V 2 bases and J 2 bases, with 14 bases left between them. The germline V gene encodes CDR1 KGHSH and CDR2 LQKENI. The CDR3 totals 16 residues.

This clonotype was counted many times. This chain joins TRBV12-3 or TRBV12-4 and TRBJ2-5; TRBD1 matches 9 bases. CDR3 length: 14 amino acids. The trim removed 6 bases at V and 7 bases at J, leaving 9 bases unmatched. This chain's CDR3 is CASSTNTGGATQYF. Here the CDR3 DNA reads TGTGCCAGCAGCACCAACACAGGGGGCGCGACCCAGTACTTC.

A few counts support this clonotype. The chain employs TRBV28 and TRBJ2-3, with 9 positions matching TRBD2. Trimming at V came to 2 bases and at J to 4 bases, leaving 7 bases not matched to a gene. CDR1 is MDHEN and CDR2 is SYDVKM in the germline V gene. This CDR3 has 16 amino acids. This CDR3 reads CASSLSGGRAPDTQYF. The CDR3, as DNA: TGTGCCAGCAGTTTAAGCGGCGGGAGGGCCCCAGATACGCAGTATTTT.

Many counts were recorded for this clonotype. The chain recombines TRBV7-2 with TRBJ1-6, with D hard to call. The ends were cut back, 1 base at V and 3 bases at J, with 7 bases in the middle. Germline assignment: CDR1 SGHTA and CDR2 FQGNSA. This CDR3 has 15 residues. The CDR3 DNA is TGTGCCAGCAGCTTAGAGTGGGGCTATAATTCACCCCTCCACTTT. Translation: CASSLEWGYNSPLHF.

The chain uses TRBV7-2 and TRBJ2-4, with a tentative D call TRBD2 (6 bases). With 5 bases removed from V and 6 bases from J, the gap between germline ends came to 17 bases. This CDR3 is built from 15 residues. CDR1 and CDR2 from the germline V gene are SGHTA and FQGNSA. CDR3 DNA sequence: TGTGCCAGCAGCGCAACCCAGGGAGGAGGAAACATTCAGTACTTC. Translating gives CASSATQGGGNIQYF.

The V and J genes are TRBV6-5 and TRBJ2-7, with D possibly TRBD2 on 7 matching bases. The CDR3 covers 17 residues. The germline V and J ends were trimmed by 2 bases and 0 bases, with 17 bases remaining between them. Germline lookup yields CDR1 MNHEY and CDR2 SVGAGI. DNA for the CDR3: TGTGCCAGCAGTTACCCGCTTGGGAGGGGGAGCTCCTACGAGCAGTACTTC. Its translation: CASSYPLGRGSSYEQYF.

V and J are TRBV25-1 and TRBJ2-2; D is uncertain. CDR3 length: 12 residues. V lost 6 bases and J 4 bases, leaving 6 bases between the germline ends. From germline, CDR1 is MGHDK and CDR2 SYGVNS. The CDR3 is CASSHPTGELFF. Here the CDR3 DNA reads TGTGCCAGCAGCCACCCCACCGGGGAGCTGTTTTTT. The variable domain in full, with the rest retrieved from reference TRBV25-1 and TRBJ2-2, is EADIYQTPRYLVIGTGKKITLECSQTMGHDKMYWYQQDPGMELHLIHYSYGVNSTEKGDLSSESTVSRIRTEHFPLTLESARPSHTSQYLCASSHPTGELFFGEGSRLTVL.